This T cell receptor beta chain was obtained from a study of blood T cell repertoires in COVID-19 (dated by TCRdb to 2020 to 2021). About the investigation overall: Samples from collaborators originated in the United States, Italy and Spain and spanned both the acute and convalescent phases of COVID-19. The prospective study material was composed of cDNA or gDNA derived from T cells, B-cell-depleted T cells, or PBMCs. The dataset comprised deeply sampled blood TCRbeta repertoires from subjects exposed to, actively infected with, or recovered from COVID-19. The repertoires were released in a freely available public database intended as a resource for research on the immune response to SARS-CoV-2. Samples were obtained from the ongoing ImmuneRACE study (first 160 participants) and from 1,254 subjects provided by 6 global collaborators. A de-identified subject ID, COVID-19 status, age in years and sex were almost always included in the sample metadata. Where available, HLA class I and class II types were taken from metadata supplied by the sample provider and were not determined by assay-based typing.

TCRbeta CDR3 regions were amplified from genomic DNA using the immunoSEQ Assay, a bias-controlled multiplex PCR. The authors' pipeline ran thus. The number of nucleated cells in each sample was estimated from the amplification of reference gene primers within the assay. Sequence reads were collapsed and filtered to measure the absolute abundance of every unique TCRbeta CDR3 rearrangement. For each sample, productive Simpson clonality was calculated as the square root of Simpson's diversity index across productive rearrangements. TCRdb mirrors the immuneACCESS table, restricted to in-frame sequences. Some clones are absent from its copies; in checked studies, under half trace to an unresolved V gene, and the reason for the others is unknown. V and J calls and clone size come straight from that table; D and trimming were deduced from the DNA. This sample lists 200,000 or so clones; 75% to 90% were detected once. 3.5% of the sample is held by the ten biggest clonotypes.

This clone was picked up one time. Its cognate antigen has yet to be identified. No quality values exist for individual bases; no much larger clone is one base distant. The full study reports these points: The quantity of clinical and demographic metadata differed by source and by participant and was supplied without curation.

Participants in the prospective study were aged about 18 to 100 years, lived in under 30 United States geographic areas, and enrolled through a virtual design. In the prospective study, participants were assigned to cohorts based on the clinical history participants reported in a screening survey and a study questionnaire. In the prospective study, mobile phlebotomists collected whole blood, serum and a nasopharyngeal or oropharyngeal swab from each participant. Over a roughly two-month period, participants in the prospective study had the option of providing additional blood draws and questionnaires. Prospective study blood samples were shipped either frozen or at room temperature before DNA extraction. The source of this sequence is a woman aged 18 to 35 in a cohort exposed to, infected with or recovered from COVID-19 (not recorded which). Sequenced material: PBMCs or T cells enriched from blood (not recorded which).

This receptor carries the CDR3 CASSLGLQGPNYGYTF. The bases read TGTGCCAGCAGCTTAGGCCTACAGGGACCTAACTATGGCTACACCTTC. The chain is assembled from TRBV11-2 and TRBJ1-2; the best D guess is TRBD1, with 6 bases matching. The CDR3 has 16 amino acids, counting the end cysteine and phenylalanine. Only the CDR3 DNA is retained, 48 bases long and in frame from the first base. Taken from the germline V gene, the CDR1 and CDR2 loops are SGHAT and FQNNGV. V is cut by 1 base and J by 0 bases, and the space between the germline ends is 12 bases.